These 6 T cell receptor beta chains share one sample of origin, sequenced in a study of blood T cells in healthy people across ages (dated by TCRdb to the mid-2010s). The library was built by means of 5' RACE. Sequencing instrument: Illumina HiSeq 2500. A second PCR of about 6 to 11 cycles was performed with a sample-barcoded 5' primer and a J-beta primer mix. The public reads were reanalyzed by TCRdb: fastp trimming at Q25, MiXCR alignment, in-frame beta chains only. Rows merge per CDR3 protein into single entries with the most common DNA and genes. Counted in this sample were under 700,000 distinct CDR3 sequences; about 24% of them appeared once. Roughly 9.4% of the sample goes to the ten largest clones. The same sample was also used in a study of T cells of mothers and their children.

Sequenced sample: blood. Source of these receptors: a boy aged 5-17 years in good health.

This clonotype has a handful of counts. CDR3 DNA sequence: TGTGCCAGCAGCCCGGGACTAGCAGCTCCCCAGTTCTTC. Protein sequence: CASSPGLAAPQFF. This chain uses TRBV7-2 with TRBJ2-1; 9 positions match TRBD2. Losses at the gene ends were 5 bases for V and 13 bases for J; bases not matched to a gene: 9. The CDR3 runs 13 residues. Germline-derived CDR1 and CDR2 are SGHTA and FQGNSA. The full variable domain, completed using reference TRBV7-2 and TRBJ2-1, is GAGVSQSPSNKVTEKGKDVELRCDPISGHTALYWYRQSLGQGLEFLIYFQGNSAPDKSGLPSDRFSAERTGGSVSTLTIQRTQQEDSAVYLCASSPGLAAPQFFGPGTRLTVL.

This clonotype has at least ten counts. This rearrangement joins TRBV2 to TRBJ2-7; 7 bases map to TRBD2. The CDR3 spans 16 residues. Losses at the gene ends were 3 bases for V and 3 bases for J; bases not matched to a gene: 11. The V gene's germline CDR1 is SNHLY and CDR2 FYNNEI. The DNA for the CDR3 is TGTGCCAGCAGTGATAATAACGGACTAGTTCGCTACGAGCAGTACTTC. Protein sequence: CASSDNNGLVRYEQYF.

The J gene is TRBJ2-5, the V gene TRBV14, with D possibly TRBD2 on 5 matching bases. Trimming removed 4 bases at V and 5 bases at J, with 14 bases between. From germline, CDR1 is SGHDN and CDR2 FVKESK. The CDR3 is 14 residues long. The CDR3 sequence is CASSRQVRGETQYF. CDR3 DNA: TGTGCCAGCAGCCGCCAGGTTCGAGGGGAGACCCAGTACTTC. Full variable domain (missing parts from reference TRBV14 and TRBJ2-5): EAGVTQFPSHSVIEKGQTVTLRCDPISGHDNLYWYRRVMGKEIKFLLHFVKESKQDESGMPNNRFLAERTGGTYSTLKVQPAELEDSGVYFCASSRQVRGETQYFGPGTRLLVL.

CDR3 loop: CASSRPNGVHNTQYF. CDR3 DNA sequence: TGTGCCAGCAGCCGACCGAACGGGGTTCACAATACGCAGTATTTT. The chain has TRBV7-2 and TRBJ2-3, with a possible D match to TRBD2 (5 bases). CDR1 is SGHTA and CDR2 is FQGNSA in the germline V gene. The V gene lost 5 bases and the J gene lost 7 bases, with 19 bases spanning the gap. The CDR3 covers 15 residues.

V and J are TRBV5-4 and TRBJ2-1; D is unresolved. Looked up from germline, CDR1 is SGHNT and CDR2 is YYREEE (reference sequence). The CDR3 is 15 residues long. V dropped 0 bases and J dropped 8 bases, with 15 bases sitting between them. CDR3 DNA sequence: TGTGCCAGCAGCTTGGTCCATGGCTCCACAGATGAGCAGTTCTTC. Translation: CASSLVHGSTDEQFF.

The genes are TRBV11-2 and TRBJ1-6; the D is unclear. Trimming left V 0 bases short and J 9 bases short, with 6 bases between. The germline V gene has CDR1 SGHAT and CDR2 FQNNGV. This CDR3 has 13 amino acids. As DNA, the CDR3 is TGTGCCAGCAGCTTAGAGAAGGTTTCACCCCTCCACTTT. Translating it yields CASSLEKVSPLHF.